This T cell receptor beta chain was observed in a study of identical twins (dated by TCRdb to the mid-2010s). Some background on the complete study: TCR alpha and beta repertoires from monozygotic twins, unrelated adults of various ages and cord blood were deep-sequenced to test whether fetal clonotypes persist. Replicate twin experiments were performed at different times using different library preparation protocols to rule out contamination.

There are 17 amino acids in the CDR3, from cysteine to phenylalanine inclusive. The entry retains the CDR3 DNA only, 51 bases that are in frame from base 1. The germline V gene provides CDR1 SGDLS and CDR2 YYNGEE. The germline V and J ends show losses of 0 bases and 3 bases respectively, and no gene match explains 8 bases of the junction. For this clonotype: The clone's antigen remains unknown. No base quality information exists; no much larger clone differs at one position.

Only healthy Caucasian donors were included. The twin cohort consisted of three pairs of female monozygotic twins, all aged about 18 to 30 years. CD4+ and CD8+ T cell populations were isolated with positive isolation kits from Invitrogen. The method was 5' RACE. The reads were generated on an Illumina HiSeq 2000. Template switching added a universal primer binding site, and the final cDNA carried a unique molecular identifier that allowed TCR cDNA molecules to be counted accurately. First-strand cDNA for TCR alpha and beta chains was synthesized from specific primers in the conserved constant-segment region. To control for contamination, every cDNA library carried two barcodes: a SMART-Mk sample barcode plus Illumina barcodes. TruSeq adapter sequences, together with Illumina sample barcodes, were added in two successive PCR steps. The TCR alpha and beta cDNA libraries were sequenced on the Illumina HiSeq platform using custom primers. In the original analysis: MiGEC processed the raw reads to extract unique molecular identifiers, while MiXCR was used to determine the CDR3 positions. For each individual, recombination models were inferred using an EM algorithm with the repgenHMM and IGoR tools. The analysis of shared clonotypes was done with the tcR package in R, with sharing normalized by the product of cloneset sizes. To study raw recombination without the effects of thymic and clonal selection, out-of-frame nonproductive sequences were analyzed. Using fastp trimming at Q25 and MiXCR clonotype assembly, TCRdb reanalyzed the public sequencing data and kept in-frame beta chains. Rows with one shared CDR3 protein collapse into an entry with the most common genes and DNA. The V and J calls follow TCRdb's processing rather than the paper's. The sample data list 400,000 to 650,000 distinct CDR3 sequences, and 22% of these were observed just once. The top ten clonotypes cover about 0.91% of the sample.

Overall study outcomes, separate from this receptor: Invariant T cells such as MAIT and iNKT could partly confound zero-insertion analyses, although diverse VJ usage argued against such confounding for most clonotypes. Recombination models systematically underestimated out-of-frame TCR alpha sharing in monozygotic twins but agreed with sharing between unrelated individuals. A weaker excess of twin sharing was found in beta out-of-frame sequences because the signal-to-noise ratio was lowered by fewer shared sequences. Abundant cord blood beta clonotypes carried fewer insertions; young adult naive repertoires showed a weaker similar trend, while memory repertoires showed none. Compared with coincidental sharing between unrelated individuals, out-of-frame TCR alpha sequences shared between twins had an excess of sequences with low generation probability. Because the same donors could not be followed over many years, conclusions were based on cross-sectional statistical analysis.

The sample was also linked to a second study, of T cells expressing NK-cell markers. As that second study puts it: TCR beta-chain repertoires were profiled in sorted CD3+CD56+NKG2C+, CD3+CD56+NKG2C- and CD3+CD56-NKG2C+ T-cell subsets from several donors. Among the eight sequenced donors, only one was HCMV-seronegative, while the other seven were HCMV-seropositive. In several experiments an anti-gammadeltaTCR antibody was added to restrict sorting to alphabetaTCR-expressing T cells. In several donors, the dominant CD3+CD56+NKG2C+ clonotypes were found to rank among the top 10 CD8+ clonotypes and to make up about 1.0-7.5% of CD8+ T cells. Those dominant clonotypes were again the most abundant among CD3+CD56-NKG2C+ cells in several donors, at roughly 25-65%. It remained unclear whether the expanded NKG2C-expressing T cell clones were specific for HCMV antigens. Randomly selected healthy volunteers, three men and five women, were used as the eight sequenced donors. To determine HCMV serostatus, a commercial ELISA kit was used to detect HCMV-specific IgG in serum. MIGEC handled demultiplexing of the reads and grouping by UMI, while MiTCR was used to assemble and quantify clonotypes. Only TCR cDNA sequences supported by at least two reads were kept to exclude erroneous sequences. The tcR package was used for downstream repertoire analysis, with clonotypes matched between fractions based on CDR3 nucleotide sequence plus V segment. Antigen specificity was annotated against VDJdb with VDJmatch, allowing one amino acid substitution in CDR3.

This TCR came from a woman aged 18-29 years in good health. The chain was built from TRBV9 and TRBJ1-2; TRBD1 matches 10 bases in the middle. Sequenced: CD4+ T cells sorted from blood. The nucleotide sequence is TGTGCCAGCAGCGTAGACAGGTTTGGACAGGGGGACTATGGCTACACCTTC. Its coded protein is CASSVDRFGQGDYGYTF.